Listed below are T cell receptor beta chains from one sample, sequenced in a study of cytomegalovirus exposure and HLA in healthy donors. Only in-frame clones appear in the TCRdb table, and some are missing; sequencing was by immunoSEQ multiplex PCR. The repertoire has approximately 120,000 clones, 74% of them found once; the top ten carry 4% to 4.5%. The sequenced material came from PBMCs. These receptor sequences come from a woman aged 45-60 years in good health and CMV-seropositive. The CDR3 runs from the conserved cysteine through the conserved F or W. Each record gives: D gene, V gene, clone size, J gene, CDR3 protein. D genes are given only for firm matches. Clone size is shown for a subset of rows, as once, few, many or a class of expanded clone.

D: NA
V: TRBV6-6
size: NA
J: TRBJ2-7
CDR3: CASITGSQQYF

D: TRBD1
V: TRBV28
size: NA
J: TRBJ2-7
CDR3: CASSLRTGGSYEQYF

D: NA
V: TRBV19
size: NA
J: TRBJ2-1
CDR3: CASSIGWGNLYNEQFF

D: NA
V: TRBV2
size: NA
J: TRBJ1-3
CDR3: CASSAESLGGNTIYF

D: TRBD2
V: TRBV7-9
size: NA
J: TRBJ2-3
CDR3: CASSLTRGGRSTDTQYF

D: NA
V: TRBV5-6
size: NA
J: TRBJ1-5
CDR3: CASSFGGNQPQHF

D: NA
V: TRBV21-1
size: once
J: TRBJ2-7
CDR3: CASSKDNRGPYEQYF

D: NA
V: TRBV19
size: NA
J: TRBJ1-4
CDR3: CASSIGGGVNEKLFF

D: TRBD1
V: TRBV7-6
size: NA
J: TRBJ1-5
CDR3: CASSLKVDREIGQPQHF

D: TRBD2
V: TRBV5-5
size: NA
J: TRBJ2-7
CDR3: CASSLSLAVPYEQYF

D: TRBD1
V: TRBV19
size: NA
J: TRBJ1-6
CDR3: CASRETGNQNSPLHF

D: TRBD2
V: TRBV4-1
size: NA
J: TRBJ2-3
CDR3: CASSQERRGDTDTQYF

D: TRBD1
V: TRBV6-1
size: few
J: TRBJ2-7
CDR3: CASSQDRGLSYEQYF

D: TRBD2
V: TRBV4-3
size: once
J: TRBJ2-1
CDR3: CASSQDTGSGVLDEQFF

D: NA
V: TRBV11-2
size: NA
J: TRBJ2-1
CDR3: CASSLAGNYNEQFF

D: NA
V: TRBV27
size: NA
J: TRBJ1-2
CDR3: CASSLGATNNYGYTF

D: NA
V: TRBV28
size: few
J: TRBJ1-3
CDR3: CASVTGGNTIYF

D: NA
V: TRBV6-1
size: NA
J: TRBJ1-5
CDR3: CATQRGLGNQPQHF

D: NA
V: TRBV10-3
size: NA
J: TRBJ2-5
CDR3: CAISESLGRETQYF

D: NA
V: TRBV15
size: NA
J: TRBJ1-5
CDR3: CATRGGYSNQPQHF

D: NA
V: TRBV11-3
size: NA
J: TRBJ2-6
CDR3: CASSLKGSGANVLTF

D: TRBD1
V: TRBV2
size: NA
J: TRBJ1-1
CDR3: CASSGQGMNTEAFF

D: TRBD1
V: TRBV18
size: NA
J: TRBJ2-2
CDR3: CASSPTWTGGNTGELFF

D: TRBD1
V: TRBV27
size: NA
J: TRBJ1-2
CDR3: CASSFIRGRDYGYTF

D: NA
V: TRBV2
size: NA
J: TRBJ1-5
CDR3: CASSQQGHSNQPQHF

D: NA
V: TRBV10-2
size: NA
J: TRBJ1-3
CDR3: CASSEYLGAGGRGGNTIYF

D: NA
V: TRBV10-3
size: few
J: TRBJ2-3
CDR3: CAISSWGRQDTDTQYF

D: TRBD2
V: TRBV9
size: NA
J: TRBJ2-5
CDR3: CASSVGLTSGQETQYF

D: TRBD1
V: TRBV7-9
size: NA
J: TRBJ1-2
CDR3: CASSLIIGTAYGYTF

D: NA
V: TRBV9
size: NA
J: TRBJ1-2
CDR3: CASSATTRGYTF

D: NA
V: TRBV7-6
size: few
J: TRBJ1-6
CDR3: CASSQVDPLFSYNSPLHF

D: TRBD1
V: TRBV2
size: NA
J: TRBJ2-7
CDR3: CASKPGQGVYEQYF

D: NA
V: TRBV18
size: NA
J: TRBJ2-3
CDR3: CASSPRPFTDTQYF

D: NA
V: TRBV15
size: NA
J: TRBJ1-4
CDR3: CATSRDGAFDEKLFF

D: TRBD1
V: TRBV11-2
size: NA
J: TRBJ2-3
CDR3: CASSSSRDRVWGTDTQYF

D: NA
V: TRBV7-9
size: few
J: TRBJ1-3
CDR3: CASSPRQQGIGNTIYF

D: NA
V: TRBV7-2
size: few
J: TRBJ1-6
CDR3: CASSLEWSSYNSPLHF

D: NA
V: TRBV2
size: NA
J: TRBJ1-4
CDR3: CASSDGGRLFEKLFF

D: NA
V: TRBV2
size: NA
J: TRBJ1-1
CDR3: CASRGDNREAFF

D: NA
V: TRBV18
size: NA
J: TRBJ1-4
CDR3: CASSPRDGGGEKLFF

D: TRBD1
V: TRBV2
size: once
J: NA
CDR3: CASSRDRVRFYEQYF

D: TRBD1
V: TRBV16
size: NA
J: TRBJ1-5
CDR3: CASRKGQSEPQHF

D: TRBD2
V: TRBV4-1
size: NA
J: TRBJ2-5
CDR3: CASSLGLAGYVYF

D: TRBD2
V: TRBV5-1
size: NA
J: TRBJ2-7
CDR3: CASSWGGLADPSYEQYF

D: NA
V: TRBV6-1
size: NA
J: TRBJ2-7
CDR3: CASSEEQPSYEQYF

D: NA
V: TRBV11-2
size: NA
J: TRBJ2-7
CDR3: CASSQQQGKGYEQYF

D: NA
V: TRBV10-2
size: NA
J: TRBJ1-1
CDR3: CASSDSPQGGNTEAFF

D: NA
V: TRBV12-5
size: once
J: TRBJ1-2
CDR3: CASGSHSTAPSYGYTF